The sequence of this T cell receptor (beta chain) was determined in a study of T cells after yellow fever vaccination. General study findings and limits: The booster response re-showed most primary clones: more than 95% CD4, over 80% CD8. Peaking on day 5 versus 15, the secondary response was faster but weaker.

Trimming shortened V by 2 bases and J by 4 bases, and 8 bases separated the two germline ends. This CDR3 has 13 residues. Germline loops: CDR1 MNHEY, CDR2 SVGAGI. MiXCR was run by TCRdb on the 5' RACE reads, yielding one entry per CDR3 protein. This table holds a few hundred thousand distinct CDR3 sequences, less than 20% found once. In this sample, this clonotype turned up a few times. Antigen: not known. Specimen: PBMCs, collected 15 days after the yellow fever booster vaccination. The chain joins TRBV6-5 to TRBJ1-2; D not resolved. This sequence originates from a young man who received the YFV17D yellow fever vaccine. DNA of the CDR3: TGTGCCAGCAGTTACACCAGCTTCTATGGCTACACCTTC. Translation: CASSYTSFYGYTF.